A selection of T cell receptor beta chains follows, all from one sample in a study of monozygotic twins with cystic fibrosis. Data came from immunoSEQ multiplex PCR; TCRdb stores just in-frame clones and leaves some out. The top ten clones hold about 0.62% of a sample with about 16,000 clones, around 96% of them seen once. The sequenced sample consisted of blood. These TCRs come from a girl aged 2-9 years with cystic fibrosis. Both conserved end residues are part of each CDR3. Each record gives: J gene, V gene, CDR3 protein.

j_gene: TRBJ1-2
v_gene: TRBV7-2
CDR3aa: CASSLWTGSIGYTF

j_gene: TRBJ1-6
v_gene: TRBV9
CDR3aa: CASSVDGGLGSPLHF

j_gene: TRBJ1-5
v_gene: TRBV5-1
CDR3aa: CASSLTGQINQPQHF

j_gene: TRBJ2-7
v_gene: TRBV5-6
CDR3aa: CASSLDRVSEQYF

j_gene: TRBJ2-3
v_gene: TRBV5-6
CDR3aa: CASSVPRRGSTDTQYF

j_gene: TRBJ2-7
v_gene: TRBV28
CDR3aa: CASSLAEYEQYF

j_gene: TRBJ1-2
v_gene: TRBV28
CDR3aa: CASSEQAYGYTF

j_gene: TRBJ1-2
v_gene: TRBV10-3
CDR3aa: CAISDWDYTNYGYTF

j_gene: TRBJ2-1
v_gene: TRBV5-8
CDR3aa: CASSLAASGGASLLNEQFF

j_gene: TRBJ2-7
v_gene: TRBV18
CDR3aa: CASSRNPGTEYEQYF

j_gene: TRBJ2-3
v_gene: TRBV14
CDR3aa: CASSQASRTDTQYF

j_gene: TRBJ2-1
v_gene: TRBV5-6
CDR3aa: CASSLAPSVLSYNEQFF

j_gene: TRBJ1-6
v_gene: TRBV28
CDR3aa: CASSLVDGNSPLHF

j_gene: TRBJ1-1
v_gene: TRBV27
CDR3aa: CASSLGPGQGNTEAFF

j_gene: TRBJ1-6
v_gene: TRBV19
CDR3aa: CASSIFEGAVSPLSYNSPLHF

j_gene: TRBJ2-2
v_gene: TRBV6-4
CDR3aa: CASSEGATGELFF

j_gene: TRBJ1-2
v_gene: TRBV11-3
CDR3aa: CASSLDGGTGRYGYTF

j_gene: TRBJ2-7
v_gene: TRBV5-6
CDR3aa: CASSRSFEQYF

j_gene: TRBJ2-5
v_gene: TRBV11-2
CDR3aa: CASSSPWSGGPYQETQYF

j_gene: TRBJ2-6
v_gene: TRBV18
CDR3aa: CASSQGQGSGANVLTF

j_gene: TRBJ1-1
v_gene: TRBV6-5
CDR3aa: CASSYGYGGSEAFF

j_gene: TRBJ2-2
v_gene: TRBV25-1
CDR3aa: CASSEFGGDTGELFF

j_gene: TRBJ2-5
v_gene: TRBV6-6
CDR3aa: CASSSGQELGGTQYF

j_gene: TRBJ1-2
v_gene: TRBV11-2
CDR3aa: CASSLNRGFYGYTF

j_gene: TRBJ1-2
v_gene: TRBV18
CDR3aa: CASATGGTDGYTF

j_gene: TRBJ2-7
v_gene: TRBV29-1
CDR3aa: CSVDFGGAYEQYF

j_gene: TRBJ2-7
v_gene: TRBV5-1
CDR3aa: CASSLVFSGISYEQYF

j_gene: TRBJ2-1
v_gene: TRBV2
CDR3aa: CASMTSGGPMFF

j_gene: TRBJ2-7
v_gene: TRBV5-1
CDR3aa: CASSPDNSYEQYF

j_gene: TRBJ2-5
v_gene: TRBV14
CDR3aa: CASSQSGEETQYF

j_gene: TRBJ1-2
v_gene: TRBV28
CDR3aa: CASSPYSGGYTF

j_gene: TRBJ1-2
v_gene: TRBV7-2
CDR3aa: CASTPGQGVYGYTF

j_gene: TRBJ1-6
v_gene: TRBV5-8
CDR3aa: CASSTQPRSSYNSPLHF

j_gene: TRBJ1-2
v_gene: TRBV7-9
CDR3aa: CATNRQDLGSYGYTF

j_gene: TRBJ2-1
v_gene: TRBV9
CDR3aa: CASSVEAGVYYNEQFF

j_gene: TRBJ1-3
v_gene: TRBV11-2
CDR3aa: CASSFRVGNTIYF

j_gene: TRBJ2-1
v_gene: TRBV7-9
CDR3aa: CASSASGTGEFF

j_gene: TRBJ1-6
v_gene: TRBV10-1
CDR3aa: CASSPDRAGSPLHF

j_gene: TRBJ2-1
v_gene: TRBV4-3
CDR3aa: CASSQGAARGEQFF

j_gene: TRBJ2-7
v_gene: TRBV7-2
CDR3aa: CASSTGGEQYF

j_gene: TRBJ2-1
v_gene: TRBV5-1
CDR3aa: CASSLVGGGYNEQFF

j_gene: TRBJ1-4
v_gene: TRBV9
CDR3aa: CASSPRRIRGEKLFF

j_gene: TRBJ2-7
v_gene: TRBV7-2
CDR3aa: CASSLNSAYEQYF

j_gene: TRBJ2-7
v_gene: TRBV27
CDR3aa: CASSRNRGTGSYEQYF

j_gene: TRBJ1-2
v_gene: TRBV18
CDR3aa: CASSSDSVDYGYTF

j_gene: TRBJ2-2
v_gene: TRBV4-3
CDR3aa: CASSQEWISGYGELFF

j_gene: TRBJ1-1
v_gene: TRBV4-3
CDR3aa: CASSQVEGLYTEAFF

j_gene: TRBJ1-2
v_gene: TRBV29-1
CDR3aa: CSVNLVGTGGSYGYTF

j_gene: TRBJ1-6
v_gene: TRBV4-3
CDR3aa: CASSQVRASLLHF

j_gene: TRBJ2-1
v_gene: TRBV9
CDR3aa: CASSVEGRGAYNEQFF

j_gene: TRBJ1-1
v_gene: TRBV7-9
CDR3aa: CASSSNPEAFF

j_gene: TRBJ2-7
v_gene: TRBV2
CDR3aa: CASSYRQSYEQYF

j_gene: TRBJ1-6
v_gene: TRBV27
CDR3aa: CASSLGRPPSSPLHF

j_gene: TRBJ1-2
v_gene: TRBV10-2
CDR3aa: CASSGTTGSYGYTF

j_gene: TRBJ1-5
v_gene: TRBV25-1
CDR3aa: CASSERDSLNQPQHF